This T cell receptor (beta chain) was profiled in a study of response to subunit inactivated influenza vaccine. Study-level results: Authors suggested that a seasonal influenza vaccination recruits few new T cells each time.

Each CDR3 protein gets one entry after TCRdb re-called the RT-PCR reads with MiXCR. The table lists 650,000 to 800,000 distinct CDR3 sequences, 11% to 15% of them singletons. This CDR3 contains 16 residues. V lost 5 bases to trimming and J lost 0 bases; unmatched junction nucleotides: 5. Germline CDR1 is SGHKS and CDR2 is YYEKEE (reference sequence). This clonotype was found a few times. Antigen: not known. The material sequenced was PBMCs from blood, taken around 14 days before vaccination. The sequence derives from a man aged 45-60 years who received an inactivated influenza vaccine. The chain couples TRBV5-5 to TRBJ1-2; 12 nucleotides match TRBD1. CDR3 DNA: TGTGCCAGCAGGTCCGGGACAGGGGGCTCTAACTATGGCTACACCTTC. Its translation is CASRSGTGGSNYGYTF.